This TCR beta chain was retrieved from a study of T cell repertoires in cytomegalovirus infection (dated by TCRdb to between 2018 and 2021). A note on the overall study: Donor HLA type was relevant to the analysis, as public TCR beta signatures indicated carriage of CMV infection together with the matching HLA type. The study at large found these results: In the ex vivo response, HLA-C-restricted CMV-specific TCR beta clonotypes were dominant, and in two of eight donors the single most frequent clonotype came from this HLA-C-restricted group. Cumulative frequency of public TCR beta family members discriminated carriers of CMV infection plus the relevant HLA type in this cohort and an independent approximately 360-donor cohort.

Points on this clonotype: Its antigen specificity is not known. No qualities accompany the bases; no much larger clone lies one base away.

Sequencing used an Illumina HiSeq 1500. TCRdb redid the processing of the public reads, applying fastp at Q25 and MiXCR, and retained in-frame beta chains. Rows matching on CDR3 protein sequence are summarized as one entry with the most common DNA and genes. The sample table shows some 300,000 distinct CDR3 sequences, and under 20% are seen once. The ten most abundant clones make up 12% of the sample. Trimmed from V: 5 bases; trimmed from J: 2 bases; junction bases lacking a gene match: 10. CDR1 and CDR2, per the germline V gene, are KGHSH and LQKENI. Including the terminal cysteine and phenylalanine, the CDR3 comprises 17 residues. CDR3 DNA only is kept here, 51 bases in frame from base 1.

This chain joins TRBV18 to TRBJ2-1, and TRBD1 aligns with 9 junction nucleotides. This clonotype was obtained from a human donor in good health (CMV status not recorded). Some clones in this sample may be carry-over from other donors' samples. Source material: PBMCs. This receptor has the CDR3 CASSGMPGTGPYNEQFF. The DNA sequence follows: TGTGCCAGCTCAGGGATGCCCGGGACAGGGCCCTACAATGAGCAGTTCTTC.